This TCR beta chain was recovered during a study of CD8+ T cells in alopecia areata. Background on the study: Tofacitinib was taken orally by treated patients, and the dose was 5 to 10 mg twice daily.

Findings and limits, study-wide: With tofacitinib ongoing, many expanded lesional clones persisted in both scalp and blood. Among patients, TCR sharing was less clear than in mice, a difference possibly due in part to HLA diversity in the patient population.

Per germline, CDR1 SNHLY and CDR2 FYNNEI. V was trimmed by 4 bases and J by 7 bases, leaving 11 bases between them. This CDR3 spans 13 amino acids. As to treatment: oral pan-JAK inhibitor, 5-10 mg twice daily. TCR sequencing used cDNA made by reverse transcription of extracted RNA. Sequenced by immunoSEQ multiplex PCR; TCRdb stores in-frame clones only, minus some. The sample includes fewer than 250,000 clones, approximately 45% of them seen just once. This clone has just a few counts. The antigen remains unidentified. The sample here was CD4+ T cells sorted from blood, taken between weeks 36 and 40, from a patient treated with tofacitinib. This TCR came from a human donor with alopecia areata. The chain combines TRBV2 with TRBJ1-5, with D unresolved. In DNA form, the CDR3 reads TGTGCCAGCAGTGTCGAGGAAAGACAGCCCCAGCATTTT. As protein: CASSVEERQPQHF.